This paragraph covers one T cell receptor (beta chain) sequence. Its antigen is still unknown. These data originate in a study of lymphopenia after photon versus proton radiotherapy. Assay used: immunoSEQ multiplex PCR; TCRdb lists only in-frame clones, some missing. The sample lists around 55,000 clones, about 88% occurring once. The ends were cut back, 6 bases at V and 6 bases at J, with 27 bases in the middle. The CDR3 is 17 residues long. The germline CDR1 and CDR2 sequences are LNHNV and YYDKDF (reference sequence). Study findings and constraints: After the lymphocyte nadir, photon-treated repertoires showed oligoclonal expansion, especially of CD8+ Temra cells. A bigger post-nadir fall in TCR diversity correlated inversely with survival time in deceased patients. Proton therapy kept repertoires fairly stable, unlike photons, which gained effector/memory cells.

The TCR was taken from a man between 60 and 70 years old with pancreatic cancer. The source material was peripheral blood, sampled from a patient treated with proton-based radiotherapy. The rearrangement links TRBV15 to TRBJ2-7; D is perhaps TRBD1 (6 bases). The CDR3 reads CATSIFFLGREGGEQYF. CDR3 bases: TGTGCCACCAGTATCTTCTTTTTAGGCAGGGAAGGGGGCGAGCAGTACTTC. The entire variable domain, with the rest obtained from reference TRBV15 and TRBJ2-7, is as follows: DAMVIQNPRYQVTQFGKPVTLSCSQTLNHNVMYWYQQKSSQAPKLLFHYYDKDFNNEADTPDNFQSRRPNTSFCFLDIRSPGLGDTAMYLCATSIFFLGREGGEQYFGPGTRLTVT.